These 6 T cell receptor beta chains were sequenced from one sample in a study of blood T cell repertoires in COVID-19 (TCRdb year 2020). The method was the immunoSEQ multiplex PCR assay. In TCRdb, the immuneACCESS table is reduced to in-frame sequences with V and J assigned. These tables do not hold every clone; where another copy was compared, an unresolved V gene accounts for under half, and the others remain unexplained. In this sample the table shows 250,000 to 300,000 clones, 81% of which occur a single time. The ten biggest clones cover about 3.2% of the sample. Sample: peripheral blood. The receptors originated from a woman between 55 and 75 years old with active or convalescent COVID-19.

The V gene is TRBV7-3, the J gene TRBJ2-7, with D maybe TRBD2 (6 bases). This CDR3 has 13 residues. The ends were cut back, 5 bases at V and 3 bases at J, with 11 bases in the middle. The V gene's germline CDR1 is SGHTA and CDR2 FQGTGA. This CDR3 is CASSPGGYYEQYF. The CDR3 nucleotides read TGTGCCAGCAGCCCCGGGGGATACTACGAGCAGTACTTC.

As regards this clone: It may be a read error: a sequence one base away is much more abundant. Other nucleotide sequences in the sample specify the same CDR3. The genes are TRBV7-2 and TRBJ1-1; tentative D call: TRBD1 (5 bases). Germline CDR1 SGHTA, CDR2 FQGNSA. The CDR3 runs 13 residues. Trimming cost V 5 bases and J 1 base, with 8 bases left between them. The CDR3 DNA follows: TGTGCCAGCAGCCTGACAGAGAACACTGAAGCTTTCTTT. This translates into CASSLTENTEAFF.

The rearrangement uses TRBV25-1 and TRBJ1-1, with 7 bases lining up with TRBD1. This CDR3 contains 15 residues. Unmatched junction bases numbered 16, after V lost 2 bases and J lost 13 bases. Germline V gives CDR1 MGHDK, CDR2 SYGVNS. The CDR3, as DNA: TGTGCCAGCAGTGAAAGAGGGACAGAGTCGAGGCCAGGTTTCTTT. This translates into CASSERGTESRPGFF.

This chain connects TRBV6-5 to TRBJ2-7; 7 bases are shared with TRBD1. Germline CDR1 MNHEY, CDR2 SVGAGI. Trimming took 8 bases from V and 3 from J; bases not matched to a gene: 4. The CDR3 is 12 residues long. The CDR3 bases are TGTGCCAGCGGAACAGGGGACTACGAGCAGTACTTC. This sequence encodes CASGTGDYEQYF.

V gene TRBV3-1 (or the pseudogene TRBV3-2) combines with J gene TRBJ1-1; 10 bases match TRBD1. V shed 0 bases, J shed 0 bases, and the junction held 7 bases outside the gene matches. Germline CDR1 LGHDT, CDR2 YNNKEL (reference sequence). The CDR3 is 18 residues long. The CDR3 sequence is CASSQDRDRGRVNTEAFF. CDR3 in DNA: TGTGCCAGCAGCCAAGATAGGGACAGGGGCCGTGTGAACACTGAAGCTTTCTTT.

The V gene is TRBV5-4, the J gene TRBJ2-3; TRBD2 agrees at 7 bases. In germline, CDR1 is SGHNT, CDR2 YYREEE (reference sequence). CDR3 size: 15 residues. J lost 6 bases, V lost 3 bases, and 10 bases had no gene match. The CDR3, as DNA: TGTGCCAGCAGCTCCAACCTCGAGGGAGGGGATACGCAGTATTTT. Residues: CASSSNLEGGDTQYF.